These 14 T cell receptor beta chains were all obtained from the same sample, sequenced in a study of blood T cell repertoires in COVID-19. Produced via immunoSEQ multiplex PCR; TCRdb's table is partial and in-frame only. This table holds approximately 190,000 clones, about 86% found once. What was sequenced was peripheral blood. These receptors all come from a man younger than 45 with active or convalescent COVID-19.

This rearrangement joins TRBV30 to TRBJ2-2; 7 bases are a match to TRBD1. The CDR3 consists of 16 residues. V was clipped by 2 bases and J by 1 base; unmatched bases: 7. CDR1 is GTSNPN, CDR2 SVGIG, per germline (reference sequence). For the CDR3, the DNA is TGTGCCTGGAGTCCACAGGGGCGCGGGAACACCGGGGAGCTGTTTTTT. Protein sequence: CAWSPQGRGNTGELFF. The full variable domain, completed using reference TRBV30 and TRBJ2-2, is SQTIHQWPATLVQPVGSPLSLECTVEGTSNPNLYWYRQAAGRGLQLLFYSVGIGQISSEVPQNLSASRPQDRQFILSSKKLLLSDSGFYLCAWSPQGRGNTGELFFGEGSRLTVL.

This chain links TRBV28 with TRBJ2-7; 9 bases fit TRBD1. Unmatched junction bases numbered 9, after V lost 5 bases and J lost 4 bases. From germline, CDR1 is MDHEN and CDR2 SYDVKM. There are 15 residues in the CDR3. CDR3 sequence: CASSPPGTGLYEQYV. The CDR3 bases are TGTGCCAGCAGTCCTCCAGGGACAGGGCTGTACGAGCAGTACGTC.

The V call is TRBV6-6, the J call TRBJ2-7; TRBD2 is a possible D gene (6 bases). The V end lost 2 bases, the J end lost 0 bases, and 14 bases lay between the germline ends. CDR1 MNHNY and CDR2 SVGAGI come from the germline V gene (reference sequence). This CDR3 comprises 16 residues. DNA for the CDR3: TGTGCCAGCAGTTACCAGGGAGGAGGCTACTCCTACGAGCAGTACTTC. Amino acids: CASSYQGGGYSYEQYF.

CDR3 loop: CASSYTGTGGSNQPQHF. The CDR3 DNA is TGTGCCAGCAGCTATACCGGGACAGGGGGCTCAAATCAGCCCCAGCATTTT. This chain links TRBV5-6 with TRBJ1-5; 12 bases are shared with TRBD1. From germline, CDR1 is SGHDT and CDR2 YYEEEE. The CDR3 sequence is 17 residues long. The V segment lost 3 bases and the J segment 4 bases; nucleotides outside the gene matches: 8.

The chain recombines TRBV2 with TRBJ1-5, with a tentative D call TRBD1 (6 bases). The ends were cut back, 0 bases at V and 0 bases at J, with 15 bases in the middle. CDR1 and CDR2 from the germline V gene are SNHLY and FYNNEI. The CDR3 has 18 residues. CDR3 coding DNA: TGTGCCAGCAGTGAAGCGCTTCAGGACAGCTATAGCAATCAGCCCCAGCATTTT. Translating gives CASSEALQDSYSNQPQHF.

The count of this clone is one. This chain uses TRBV5-4 with TRBJ1-3; D uncertain. Germline CDR1 reads SGHNT; CDR2 reads YYREEE (reference sequence). The CDR3 is 14 residues long. The germline V and J ends were trimmed by 0 bases and 3 bases, with 7 bases remaining between them. CDR3 DNA sequence: TGTGCCAGCAGCTTGGGCGGGGTTGGAAACACCATATATTTT. Translated, it gives CASSLGGVGNTIYF. Using reference TRBV5-4 and TRBJ1-3 for the parts outside the CDR3, the full variable domain is ETGVTQSPTHLIKTRGQQVTLRCSSQSGHNTVSWYQQALGQGPQFIFQYYREEENGRGNFPPRFSGLQFPNYSSELNVNALELDDSALYLCASSLGGVGNTIYFGEGSWLTVV.

The chain is built from TRBV7-3 and TRBJ2-1, with 7 bases that match TRBD2. This CDR3 is built from 16 residues. The J segment lost 6 bases and the V segment lost 1 base, leaving 9 bases of the junction unmatched. CDR1 SGHTA and CDR2 FQGTGA come from the germline V gene. The CDR3 coding sequence is TGTGCCAGCAGCTTAAGGACGGGCGGGGGACGCAATGAGCAGTTCTTC. Amino acid sequence: CASSLRTGGGRNEQFF.

This sequence joins TRBV30 and TRBJ1-4; the D gene is possibly TRBD1 (5 bases). V was pared by 3 bases and J by 8 bases, with 13 bases between. The CDR3 has 13 residues. Germline V gene sequence: CDR1 GTSNPN, CDR2 SVGIG (reference sequence). The CDR3 loop reads CAWRAPNREKLFF. CDR3 sequence (DNA): TGTGCCTGGAGAGCCCCCAACAGGGAAAAACTGTTTTTT.

This chain uses TRBV7-2 with TRBJ1-2, with 8 bases fitting TRBD1. Germline values: CDR1 SGHTA, CDR2 FQGNSA. This CDR3 is built from 17 residues. The junction had 11 bases not matched to a gene; V was cut back by 3 bases and J by 2 bases. The CDR3 DNA sequence: TGTGCCAGCAGCTTCCCCTTGGGACAGGCCGAGAACTATGGCTACACCTTC. Its protein product is CASSFPLGQAENYGYTF.

V is TRBV6-1 and J is TRBJ1-3; 9 bases line up with TRBD1. The CDR3 contains 16 residues. Germline-derived CDR1 and CDR2 are MNHNS and SASEGT. The J segment lost 4 bases and the V segment lost 0 bases, leaving 4 bases of the junction unmatched. The CDR3 DNA sequence: TGTGCCAGCAGTGAAGCGGCCGGGACAGGGGGAAACACCATATATTTT. Translating it yields CASSEAAGTGGNTIYF.

The V gene is TRBV27, the J gene TRBJ2-1, with 10 bases lining up with TRBD2. The V gene's germline CDR1 is MNHEY and CDR2 SMNVEV (reference sequence). The CDR3 sequence is 14 residues long. V lost 4 bases and J lost 6; bases outside the gene matches: 3. The CDR3 bases are TGTGCCAGCAGTTCCCGGACTAGCGGCAATGAGCAGTTCTTC. Translation: CASSSRTSGNEQFF.

The J gene is TRBJ1-2, the V gene TRBV5-4, with D tentatively TRBD1 (6 bases). CDR1 is SGHNT, CDR2 YYREEE, per germline (reference sequence). CDR3 length equals 14 residues. V lost 0 bases and J 8 bases, leaving 14 bases between the germline ends. The CDR3 loop reads CASSLGSDSLGYTF. The CDR3 region has the DNA TGTGCCAGCAGCTTGGGCTCGGACAGTTTGGGCTACACCTTC.

The chain is built from TRBV27 and TRBJ1-1, with 7 nucleotides matching TRBD1. V was clipped by 5 bases and J by 8 bases; unmatched bases: 17. CDR1 is MNHEY and CDR2 is SMNVEV in the germline V gene (reference sequence). This CDR3 comprises 16 residues. The CDR3 coding sequence is TGTGCCAGCAGTCTAACCCCACTCGACAGGGTCCTAGAAGCTTTCTTT. Protein: CASSLTPLDRVLEAFF.

The chain combines TRBV27 with TRBJ2-2; D might be TRBD1 (5 bases). The V gene lost 7 bases and the J gene lost 4 bases, with 13 bases spanning the gap. This CDR3 contains 14 residues. Germline V lookup: CDR1 MNHEY, CDR2 SMNVEV (reference sequence). CDR3 region: CASMNEGVTGELFF. CDR3 DNA sequence: TGTGCCAGCATGAACGAAGGGGTCACCGGGGAGCTGTTTTTT.